The source of this T cell receptor (beta chain) is a study of beta chain features in type 1 diabetes. Study-wide points: In type 1 diabetes patients, VDJ junctions had fewer insertions; deletions at these junctions were more frequent.

Trimming pared 0 bases from V and 8 bases from J, leaving 11 bases between. The germline gives CDR1 LGHNA, CDR2 YSLEER. The CDR3 extends over 14 amino acids. Regarding this clone: Antigen: not known.

Expressed TCRB transcripts were sequenced because the entire RNA isolate underwent reverse transcription. Sequenced by immunoSEQ multiplex PCR; TCRdb stores in-frame clones only, minus some. The data show 350,000 to 450,000 clones, roughly 15% seen once. What was sequenced was naive CD4+ T cells from blood. This sequence joins TRBV4-3 and TRBJ1-3; D unclear. The sequence derives from a woman between 18 and 29 years old in good health. Here the CDR3 reads CASSQDWRSDTIYF. CDR3 DNA sequence: TGCGCCAGCAGCCAAGACTGGAGGAGTGACACCATATATTTT.